The 18 T cell receptor beta chains below all came from one sample that was sequenced in a study of T-cell memory formation after mild COVID-19. Via MiXCR, TCRdb re-called the 5' RACE reads, giving one row per CDR3 protein. Found here are about 400,000 distinct CDR3 sequences, around 22% of them singletons; the top ten hold around 13%. The sequenced material came from PBMCs or a T cell subset sorted from them (not recorded which). These receptors were collected from an adult woman who had mild COVID-19 (a few samples of this study predate the infection). Cell type and time point are not known.

This rearrangement joins TRBV5-1 to TRBJ1-1; TRBD1 is a possible D gene (5 bases). The CDR3 sequence is 16 residues long. Germline CDR1 reads SGHRS; CDR2 reads YFSETQ. Trimming stripped 1 base from V and 2 bases from J, with 15 bases between. CDR3 sequence reads: CASSLRPGRDNTEAFF. The CDR3 region has the DNA TGCGCCAGCAGCTTGCGCCCGGGACGGGATAACACTGAAGCTTTCTTT.

A few counts support this clonotype. This sequence joins TRBV7-6 and TRBJ2-7; 7 bases match TRBD2. Per germline, CDR1 SGHVS and CDR2 FNYEAQ. V lost 4 bases, J lost 5 bases, and 11 bases stayed unmatched. There are 15 residues in the CDR3. The CDR3 coding sequence is TGTGCCAGCAGCTCTCGGAGGGGAGGGCTCGACGAGCAGTACTTC. Protein product: CASSSRRGGLDEQYF.

J is TRBJ2-1 and V is TRBV12-3 or TRBV12-4; tentatively, D is TRBD2 (5 bases). V was clipped by 3 bases and J by 15 bases, with 15 bases between them. The CDR3 is 12 residues long. CDR3 sequence (DNA): TGTGCCAGCAGTTTTTCCGGGGAATTCGGGTTCTTC. It translates to CASSFSGEFGFF.

The chain recombines TRBV5-1 with TRBJ1-2; D possibly corresponds to TRBD1 (5 bases). The germline gives CDR1 SGHRS, CDR2 YFSETQ. The CDR3 extends over 15 amino acids. The V end was cut by 4 bases, the J end by 1 base, with 14 bases between. The DNA for the CDR3 is TGCGCCAGCAGCCCGGGACGGACCCTTAACTATGGCTACACCTTC. Translation gives CASSPGRTLNYGYTF.

The chain links TRBV29-1 to TRBJ2-1, with a tentative D call TRBD1 (5 bases). The CDR3 is 11 residues long. V was shortened by 8 bases and J by 4 bases, with 9 bases between the two germline ends. The germline CDR1 and CDR2 sequences are SQVTM and ANQGSEA. In nucleotides, the CDR3 is TGCAGCACCCGACAGTACAATGAGCAGTTCTTC. Protein product: CSTRQYNEQFF.

This sequence joins TRBV12-3 or TRBV12-4 and TRBJ2-3; 8 bases line up with TRBD2. The CDR3 is 15 amino acids. The J segment lost 5 bases and the V segment lost 5 bases, leaving 9 bases of the junction unmatched. The CDR3 loop is CASSIPGTRIDTQYF. The CDR3 bases are TGTGCCAGCAGTATCCCCGGGACTAGGATAGATACGCAGTATTTT.

This sequence joins TRBV27 and TRBJ2-7; 8 bases fit TRBD1. In germline, CDR1 is MNHEY, CDR2 SMNVEV (reference sequence). The CDR3 extends over 14 amino acids. V lost 6 bases and J lost 2; bases outside the gene matches: 6. The CDR3 DNA reads TGTGCCAGCAGCGATGGACAGGGCGCCTACGAGCAGTACTTC. It is translated as CASSDGQGAYEQYF.

CDR3 DNA sequence: TGTGCCAGCAGTGAAAGCGGAGGGACACCGTCCTACGAGCAGTACTTC. Translating gives CASSESGGTPSYEQYF. The chain joins TRBV6-4 to TRBJ2-7, with D perhaps assigned TRBD1 or TRBD2 (6 bases each). Germline-derived CDR1 and CDR2 are MRHNA and SNTAGT. Trimming took off 3 bases at V and 1 base at J, with 16 bases between the two ends. The CDR3 is 16 residues long.

This clonotype was detected a few times. The chain combines TRBV7-9 with TRBJ1-2; D is possibly TRBD1 (6 bases). V lost 5 bases and J lost 8, with 9 bases in between. Germline V gene lookup returns CDR1 SEHNR and CDR2 FQNEAQ (reference sequence). The CDR3 totals 11 residues. The CDR3 sequence is CASSHREGYTF. CDR3 coding DNA: TGTGCCAGCAGCCACAGGGAAGGCTACACCTTC.

This clonotype was detected a few times. V is TRBV5-1 and J is TRBJ1-6, with D perhaps matching TRBD1 (5 bases). The CDR3 runs to 14 residues. From germline, CDR1 is SGHRS and CDR2 YFSETQ. The germline V and J ends were trimmed by 4 bases and 5 bases, with 10 bases remaining between them. The CDR3 DNA reads as TGCGCCAGCAGCAACGAGGGGCATAATTCACCCCTCCACTTT. Translated: CASSNEGHNSPLHF.

This clonotype was found a few times. A junction boundary mismatches the germline segment, possibly from a read error. The rearrangement joins TRBV7-9 to TRBJ2-7; weak D call: TRBD2 (6 bases). Per the germline V gene, CDR1 is SEHNR and CDR2 is FQNEAQ (reference sequence). CDR3 size: 13 residues. The CDR3 nucleotides are TGTGCCAGCAGCCCGCACCCCCGGGACTCCCCCTTCTTC. Translated: CASSPHPRDSPFF.

In this sample, this clonotype turned up a few times. The rearrangement links TRBV5-5 to TRBJ1-5, with D maybe TRBD1 (5 bases). CDR1 and CDR2 (germline): SGHKS, YYEKEE (reference sequence). Deletions cut 4 bases from V and 2 bases from J, with 16 bases between. The CDR3 consists of 16 residues. The CDR3 reads CASSPRWGEGNQPQHF. The CDR3 bases are TGTGCCAGCAGCCCCCGTTGGGGCGAGGGCAATCAGCCCCAGCATTTT.

CDR3: CSVEQLDGSYEQYF. The CDR3 DNA sequence: TGCAGCGTTGAGCAACTAGATGGCTCCTACGAGCAGTACTTC. The chain recombines TRBV29-1 with TRBJ2-7, with D possibly TRBD2 on 5 matching bases. This CDR3 is 14 amino acids long. V shed 3 bases and J shed 0 bases, with 12 bases lying between them. Germline CDR1 reads SQVTM; CDR2 reads ANQGSEA.

This clonotype has only a few counts. The chain joins TRBV7-2 to TRBJ2-2; D remains unclear. Germline assignment: CDR1 SGHTA and CDR2 FQGNSA. The V end lost 2 bases, the J end lost 0 bases, and 10 bases lay between the germline ends. The CDR3 contains 16 residues. CDR3 bases: TGTGCCAGCAGCTTAAGACCAAAAGCGAACACCGGGGAGCTGTTTTTT. Encoded protein: CASSLRPKANTGELFF.

This clonotype has a handful of counts. The genes are TRBV29-1 and TRBJ2-1; no reliable D call. The germline CDR1 and CDR2 sequences are SQVTM and ANQGSEA. The CDR3 has 11 amino acids. V was cut by 8 bases and J by 3 bases, with 8 bases left in between. The CDR3 spells CSTESYNEQFF. Written as DNA, the CDR3 is TGCAGCACGGAGAGCTACAATGAGCAGTTCTTC.

The rearrangement uses TRBV20-1 and TRBJ1-5; D gene unclear. The CDR3 runs to 14 residues. Trimming cost V 5 bases and J 6 bases, with 17 bases left between them. Germline V CDR1 and CDR2: DFQATT, SNEGSKA (reference sequence). The CDR3 region is CSARFSGLGQPQHF. CDR3 DNA: TGCAGTGCTCGGTTTTCCGGTTTGGGTCAGCCCCAGCATTTT.

V usage is TRBV4-1 and J usage is TRBJ2-3, with 7 bases matching TRBD2. The CDR3 extends over 17 amino acids. V lost 0 bases and J lost 2; bases outside the gene matches: 8. Germline CDR1 and CDR2: MGHRA and YSYEKL. The CDR3 protein is CASSQDPPAGLTDTQYF. CDR3 coding DNA: TGCGCCAGCAGCCAAGATCCCCCAGCGGGGCTCACAGATACGCAGTATTTT.

The chain employs TRBV5-8 and TRBJ1-5; D might be TRBD1 (6 bases). V lost 2 bases and J lost 6, with 9 bases in between. This CDR3 region has 13 residues. Germline CDR1 SGHTS, CDR2 YDEGEE. The CDR3 nucleotides read TGTGCCAGCAGCTTCGACAGGTCTCAGCCCCAGCATTTT. It codes for CASSFDRSQPQHF.